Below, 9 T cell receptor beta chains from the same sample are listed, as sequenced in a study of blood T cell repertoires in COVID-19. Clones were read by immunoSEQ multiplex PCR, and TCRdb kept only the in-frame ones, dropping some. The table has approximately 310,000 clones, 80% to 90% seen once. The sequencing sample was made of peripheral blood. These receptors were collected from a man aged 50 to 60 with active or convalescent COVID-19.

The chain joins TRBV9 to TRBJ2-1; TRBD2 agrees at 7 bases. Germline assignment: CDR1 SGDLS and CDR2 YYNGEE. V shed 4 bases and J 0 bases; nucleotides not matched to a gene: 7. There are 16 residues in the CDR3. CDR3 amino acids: CASSRGGGSSYNEQFF. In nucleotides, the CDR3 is TGTGCCAGCAGCCGGGGAGGCGGGAGCTCCTACAATGAGCAGTTCTTC.

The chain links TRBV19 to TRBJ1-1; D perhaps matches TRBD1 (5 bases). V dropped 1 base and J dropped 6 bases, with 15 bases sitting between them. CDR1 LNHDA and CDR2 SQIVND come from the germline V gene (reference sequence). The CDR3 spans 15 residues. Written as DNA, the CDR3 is TGTGCCAGTAGTATAGCCGGGCTCCGGGGGGCTGAAGCTTTCTTT. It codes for CASSIAGLRGAEAFF. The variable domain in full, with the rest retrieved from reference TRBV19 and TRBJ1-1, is DGGITQSPKYLFRKEGQNVTLSCEQNLNHDAMYWYRQDPGQGLRLIYYSQIVNDFQKGDIAEGYSVSREKKESFPLTVTSAQKNPTAFYLCASSIAGLRGAEAFFGQGTRLTVV.

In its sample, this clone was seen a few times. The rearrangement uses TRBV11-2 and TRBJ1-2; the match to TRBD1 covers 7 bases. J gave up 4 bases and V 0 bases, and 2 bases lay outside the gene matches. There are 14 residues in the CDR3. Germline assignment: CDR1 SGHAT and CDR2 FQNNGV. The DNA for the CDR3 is TGTGCCAGCAGCTTAGATGGGACAGCCTATGGCTACACCTTC. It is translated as CASSLDGTAYGYTF.

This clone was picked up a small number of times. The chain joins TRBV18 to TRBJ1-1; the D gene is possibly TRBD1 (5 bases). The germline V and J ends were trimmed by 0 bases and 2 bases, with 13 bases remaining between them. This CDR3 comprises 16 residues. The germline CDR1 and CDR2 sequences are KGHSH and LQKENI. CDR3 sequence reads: CASSPPSRRGNTEAFF. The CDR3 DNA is TGTGCCAGCTCACCACCGTCGCGGAGGGGAAACACTGAAGCTTTCTTT.

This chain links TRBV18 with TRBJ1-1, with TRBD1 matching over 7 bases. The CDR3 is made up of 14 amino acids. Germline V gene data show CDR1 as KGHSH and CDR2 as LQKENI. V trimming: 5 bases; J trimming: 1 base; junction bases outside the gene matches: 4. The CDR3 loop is CASSGGTANTEAFF. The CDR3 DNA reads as TGTGCCAGCTCAGGGGGGACAGCGAACACTGAAGCTTTCTTT.

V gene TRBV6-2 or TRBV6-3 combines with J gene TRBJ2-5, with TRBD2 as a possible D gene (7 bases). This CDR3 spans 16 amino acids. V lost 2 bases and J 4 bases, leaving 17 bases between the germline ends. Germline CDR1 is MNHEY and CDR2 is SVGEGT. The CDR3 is CASSYVLGGPRETQYF. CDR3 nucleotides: TGTGCCAGCAGTTACGTACTGGGGGGGCCGAGAGAGACCCAGTACTTC.

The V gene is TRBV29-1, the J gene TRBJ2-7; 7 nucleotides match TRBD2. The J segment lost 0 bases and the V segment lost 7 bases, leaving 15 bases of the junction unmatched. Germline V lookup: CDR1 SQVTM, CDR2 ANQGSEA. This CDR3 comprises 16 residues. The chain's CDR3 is CSASPRGVSSSYEQYF. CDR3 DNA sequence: TGCAGCGCATCCCCCCGGGGGGTATCGAGCTCCTACGAGCAGTACTTC.

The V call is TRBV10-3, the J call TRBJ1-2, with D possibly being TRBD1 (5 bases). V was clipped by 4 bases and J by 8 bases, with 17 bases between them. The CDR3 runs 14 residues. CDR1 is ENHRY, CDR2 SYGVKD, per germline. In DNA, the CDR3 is TGTGCCATCAGTGGCAGGGCACGCGGTGAGGGCTACACCTTC. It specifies CAISGRARGEGYTF.

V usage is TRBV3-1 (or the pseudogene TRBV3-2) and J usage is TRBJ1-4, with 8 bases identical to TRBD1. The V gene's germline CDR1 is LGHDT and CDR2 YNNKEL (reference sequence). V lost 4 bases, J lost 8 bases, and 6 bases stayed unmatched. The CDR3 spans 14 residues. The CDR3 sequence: CASSRGTGREKLFF. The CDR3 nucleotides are TGTGCCAGCAGCCGCGGGACAGGTCGGGAAAAACTGTTTTTT.